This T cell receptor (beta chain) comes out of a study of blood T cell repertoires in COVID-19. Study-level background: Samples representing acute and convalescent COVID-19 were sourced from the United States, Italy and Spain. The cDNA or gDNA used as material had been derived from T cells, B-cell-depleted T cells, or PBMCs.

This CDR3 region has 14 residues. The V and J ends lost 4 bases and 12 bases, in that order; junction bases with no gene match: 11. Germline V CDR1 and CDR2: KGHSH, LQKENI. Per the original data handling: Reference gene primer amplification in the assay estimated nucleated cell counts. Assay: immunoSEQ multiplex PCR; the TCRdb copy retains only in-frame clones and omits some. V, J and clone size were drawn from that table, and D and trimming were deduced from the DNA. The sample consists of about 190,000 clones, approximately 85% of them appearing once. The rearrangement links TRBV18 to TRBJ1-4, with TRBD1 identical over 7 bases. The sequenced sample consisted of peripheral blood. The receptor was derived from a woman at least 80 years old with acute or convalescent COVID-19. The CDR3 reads CASSLTTGTSELFF. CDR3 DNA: TGTGCCAGCTCACTTACGACAGGGACCTCGGAACTGTTTTTT.